This T cell receptor (beta chain) was captured in a study of CD8 T cells in Susac syndrome (dated 2019 in TCRdb). Some background on the complete study: Repertoire sequencing was used to test whether CD8+ T cell activation and differentiation in Susac syndrome was antigen driven. What the work shows at the level of the full study, not this receptor alone: The number of individuals in the TCR sequencing and HLA analysis was acknowledged as relatively small.

Notes on this clonotype: What this receptor recognizes is not known. Per-base quality was not reported, and no clone a single base away is much larger than it.

RNA was extracted with the RNeasy kit and about 0.45 to 1 ug was reverse transcribed using random hexamers. The immunoSEQ multiplex PCR assay, covering 54 Vbeta and 13 Jbeta segments, was used to amplify TCR beta CDR3 regions. To correct PCR amplification bias, a synthetic template baseline was used for both primer optimization and computational correction. In the source study's methods: Reads were assigned to V, D and J genes according to IMGT and analyzed in immunoSEQ Analyzer, with only productive sequences retained. Clonality was calculated as one minus the Shannon entropy normalized by log2 of the number of productive unique sequences. Public and private clones were assessed among the 100 most prevalent clones of each patient and control. Clones were defined as Susac-specific if absent from the healthy and MS cohorts, from around 1,000 published viral clones and from other ImmuneACCESS disease sequences. The public reads were reanalyzed by TCRdb: fastp trimming at Q25, MiXCR alignment, in-frame beta chains only. Duplicate CDR3 protein sequences are folded into a single record with the most common DNA and genes. These V and J calls rely on TCRdb rather than the paper's analysis. The sample yields more than 200,000 distinct CDR3 sequences; around 93% were counted once. The ten biggest clones cover around 0.072% of the sample.

Peripheral blood CD8+ and CD4+ T cells from healthy donors, Susac syndrome patients and multiple sclerosis patients were profiled by high-throughput TCR beta sequencing. The multiple sclerosis controls were treatment-naive patients who had stable or active relapsing-remitting disease and met the revised McDonald criteria. Bulk CD8+ and CD4+ T cells were purified magnetically by negative isolation, whereas CD8+ TEMRA cells were enriched by FACS. Blood was drawn into EDTA tubes, processed within 24 hours, and PBMCs were isolated by density gradient centrifugation. PBMCs intended for TCR sequencing were cryopreserved in liquid nitrogen and were subsequently thawed in a 37 degrees C water bath. The sorted or isolated CD4+, CD8+ and CD8+ TEMRA cells reached a purity of at least 90%. V has 4 bases trimmed and J has 5 bases trimmed; junction bases matching no gene number 14. The CDR3 measures 18 amino acids from cysteine to phenylalanine. Just CDR3 DNA is preserved here, 54 bases in frame from base 1. Looking up the germline V gene yields CDR1 SGHRS and CDR2 YFSETQ.

Sequencing input: CD4+ T cells from PBMCs. The sequence links TRBV5-1 to TRBJ2-1, with 11 middle bases fitting TRBD2. The origin of this receptor is a human donor with multiple sclerosis. The CDR3 in this case is CASSKSRLAGLSDNEQFF. The sequence in DNA is TGCGCCAGCAGCAAATCGAGACTAGCGGGGCTATCGGACAATGAGCAGTTCTTC.